These 11 T cell receptor beta chains were sequenced from one sample in a study of memory CD4+ T cells and cytomegalovirus serostatus. Single viable CD3+CD4+CD8-CD45RO+ cells were sorted as the memory CD4+ T cells. Repertoires were generated with immunoSEQ multiplex PCR, while TCRdb's copy carries only in-frame clones and drops some. The data show 85,000 to 100,000 clones, roughly 80% seen once. Sequencing input: memory CD4+ T cells from blood. These receptors all come from an adult in good health and CMV-seropositive.

This clone was found a few times. The CDR3, as DNA: TGTGCCAGCAGCTTACGGGGGGGGCATGGAGATACGCAGTATTTT. Translated, it gives CASSLRGGHGDTQYF. V usage is TRBV7-9 and J usage is TRBJ2-3; 8 positions agree with TRBD2. Germline V gene sequence: CDR1 SEHNR, CDR2 FQNEAQ (reference sequence). CDR3 size: 15 residues. J was trimmed by 5 bases and V by 2 bases; bases with no gene match: 6.

This chain uses TRBV10-3 with TRBJ2-3; D gene unclear. With 6 bases removed from V and 1 base from J, the gap between germline ends came to 8 bases. There are 13 residues in the CDR3. The germline gives CDR1 ENHRY, CDR2 SYGVKD. The CDR3 is CAIRPDGTDTQYF. The CDR3 DNA is TGTGCCATCAGGCCGGACGGCACAGATACGCAGTATTTT.

V gene TRBV19 combines with J gene TRBJ1-2; D uncertain. The germline CDR1 and CDR2 sequences are LNHDA and SQIVND (reference sequence). The CDR3 has 17 amino acids. Deletions cut 5 bases from V and 6 bases from J, with 25 bases between. Written as DNA, the CDR3 is TGTGCCAGTAGTGCGGAGGGTACCGGGATTAGACGGGATGGCTACACCTTC. Protein product: CASSAEGTGIRRDGYTF.

V gene TRBV2 combines with J gene TRBJ1-6; 8 bases fit TRBD1. Losses at the gene ends were 10 bases for V and 8 bases for J; bases not matched to a gene: 10. This CDR3 comprises 14 residues. Germline V gives CDR1 SNHLY, CDR2 FYNNEI. CDR3 residues: CATWTGLLYSPLHF. DNA for the CDR3: TGTGCCACCTGGACAGGGCTCTTATATTCACCCCTCCACTTT.

CDR3 sequence: CASSYGGGSYGYTF. The CDR3 DNA follows: TGTGCCAGCAGTTACGGGGGGGGTTCCTATGGCTACACCTTC. This sequence joins TRBV6-5 and TRBJ1-2, with a tentative D call TRBD1 (5 bases). Germline V gives CDR1 MNHEY, CDR2 SVGAGI. The CDR3 contains 14 residues. V lost 2 bases and J 4 bases, leaving 11 bases between the germline ends.

The chain is built from TRBV28 and TRBJ2-4, with D perhaps TRBD1 or TRBD2 (5 bases each). Trimming pared 6 bases from V and 1 base from J, leaving 7 bases between. The CDR3 consists of 13 residues. The germline CDR1 and CDR2 sequences are MDHEN and SYDVKM. CDR3 residues: CASRGDAKNIQYF. Written as DNA, the CDR3 is TGTGCCAGCAGGGGGGACGCCAAAAACATTCAGTACTTC.

In its sample, this clone was seen a few times. V and J are TRBV23-1 and TRBJ2-7; D ambiguous. TRBV23-1 has ORF status, its function being uncertain. V dropped 4 bases and J dropped 3 bases, with 10 bases sitting between them. The CDR3 contains 13 residues. The chain's CDR3 is CASSRRTRYEQYF. CDR3 DNA sequence: TGCGCCAGCAGTCGCAGGACCCGCTACGAGCAGTACTTC.

The V gene is TRBV5-6, the J gene TRBJ2-3; the match to TRBD1 covers 7 bases. This CDR3 has 13 residues. Per germline, CDR1 SGHDT and CDR2 YYEEEE. The V segment lost 2 bases and the J segment 4 bases; nucleotides outside the gene matches: 1. The CDR3 here is CASSLRGPDTQYF. CDR3 in DNA: TGTGCCAGCAGCTTAAGGGGGCCAGATACGCAGTATTTT.

In this sample, this clone turned up a few times. The CDR3 protein is CASSYSGRADEQYF. The CDR3 bases are TGTGCCAGCAGTTACAGCGGGAGGGCCGACGAGCAGTACTTC. This chain links TRBV6-5 with TRBJ2-7; 10 bases are a match to TRBD2. The CDR3 covers 14 residues. J was trimmed by 5 bases and V by 2 bases; bases with no gene match: 3. Germline-derived CDR1 and CDR2 are MNHEY and SVGAGI.

V and J are TRBV27 and TRBJ1-2, with D perhaps TRBD1 (5 bases). Germline CDR1 and CDR2: MNHEY and SMNVEV (reference sequence). Trimming shortened V by 6 bases and J by 1 base, and 12 bases separated the two germline ends. CDR3 length: 14 residues. CDR3 in DNA: TGTGCCAGCAGCCCGACAGTAGTTAACTATGGCTACACCTTC. This codes for CASSPTVVNYGYTF.

This sequence joins TRBV27 and TRBJ2-7; 11 bases fit TRBD2. From germline, CDR1 is MNHEY and CDR2 SMNVEV (reference sequence). Trimming took 5 bases from V and 0 from J; bases not matched to a gene: 6. The CDR3 has 16 amino acids. In nucleotides, the CDR3 is TGTGCCAGCAGTCGCAATCTAGCGGGAGGCTCCTACGAGCAGTACTTC. Encoded protein: CASSRNLAGGSYEQYF.